This TCR beta chain originates from a study of vaccination and CD4 T cells after COVID-19. This CDR3 is built from 13 residues. Germline-derived CDR1 and CDR2 are LGHNA and YNFKEQ. The trim removed 3 bases at V and 6 bases at J, leaving 4 bases unmatched. Cultured CD4+ T-cell DNA underwent Oncomine TCR Beta short-read sequencing. Each CDR3 protein gets one entry after TCRdb re-called the PCR reads with MiXCR. In the table there are a few thousand distinct CDR3 sequences, approximately 39% of which are singletons. Remarks on this clonotype: What it binds is unknown.

Stated treatment: approximately 11-day PBMC culture with coronavirus spike peptide pools or control peptides (ViraFEST assay). The collection of CD4+ T cells from the unexposed donor took place before the COVID-19 pandemic (2011-2018). The chain carries TRBV4-2 and TRBJ1-2, with 7 bases lining up with TRBD1. The sequenced sample consisted of CD4+ T cells from blood, cultured in vitro. This TCR was recovered from a human donor in good health. CDR3 region: CASSHRDSNGYTF. The CDR3, as DNA: TGTGCCAGCAGCCATCGGGACAGTAATGGCTACACCTTC.